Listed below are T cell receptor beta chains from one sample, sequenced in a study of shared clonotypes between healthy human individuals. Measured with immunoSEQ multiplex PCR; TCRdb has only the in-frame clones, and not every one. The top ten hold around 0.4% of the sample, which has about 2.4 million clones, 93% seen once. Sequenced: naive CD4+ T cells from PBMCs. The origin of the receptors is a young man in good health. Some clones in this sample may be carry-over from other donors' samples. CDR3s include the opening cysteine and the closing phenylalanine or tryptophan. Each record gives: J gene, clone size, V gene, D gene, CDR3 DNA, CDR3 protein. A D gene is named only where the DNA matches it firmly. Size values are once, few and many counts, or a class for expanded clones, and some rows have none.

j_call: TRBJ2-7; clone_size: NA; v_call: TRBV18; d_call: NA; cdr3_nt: TGTGCCAGCTCACCACAGAGGCGAAGCCACTCCTACGAGCAGTACTTC; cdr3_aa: CASSPQRRSHSYEQYF
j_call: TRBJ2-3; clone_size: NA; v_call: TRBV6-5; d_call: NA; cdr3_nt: TGTGCCAGCAGACGAGGGACCACCAGTATAGATACGCAGTATTTT; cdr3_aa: CASRRGTTSIDTQYF
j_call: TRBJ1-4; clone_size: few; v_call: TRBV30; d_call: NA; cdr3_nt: TGTGCCTGGAGTGTACTCCGGCCCGGTGAAAAACTGTTTTTT; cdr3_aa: CAWSVLRPGEKLFF
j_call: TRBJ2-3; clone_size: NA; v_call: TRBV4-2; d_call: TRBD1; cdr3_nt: TGTGCCAGCAGTCCGCGGACAGGGCGGCAGGGTCTTAGCACAGATACGCAGTATTTT; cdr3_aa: CASSPRTGRQGLSTDTQYF
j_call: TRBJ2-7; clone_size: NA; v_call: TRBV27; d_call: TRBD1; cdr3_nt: TGTGCCAGCAGTACCGGGACAGGGGCCCTCGGTGGGTACGAGCAGTACTTC; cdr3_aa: CASSTGTGALGGYEQYF
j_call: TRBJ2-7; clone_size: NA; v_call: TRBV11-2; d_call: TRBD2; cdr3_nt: TGTGCCAGCAGCTCCTTAATGGGGACTAGCGGGTTCTCCTACGAGCAGTACTTC; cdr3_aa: CASSSLMGTSGFSYEQYF
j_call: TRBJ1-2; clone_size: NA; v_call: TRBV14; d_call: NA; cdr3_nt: TGTGCCAGCAGCCAAGATCCGGTGGCAGGGAGTTTCTTAAGCTACACCTTC; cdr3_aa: CASSQDPVAGSFLSYTF
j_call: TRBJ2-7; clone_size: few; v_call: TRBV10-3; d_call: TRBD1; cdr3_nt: TGTGCCATCAGGGGGACAGGGGGCACCTACGAGCAGTACTTC; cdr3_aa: CAIRGTGGTYEQYF
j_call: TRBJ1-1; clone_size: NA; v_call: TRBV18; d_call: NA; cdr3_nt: TGTGCCAGCTCACCCGGGACGGGAACTGAAGCTTTCTTT; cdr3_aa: CASSPGTGTEAFF
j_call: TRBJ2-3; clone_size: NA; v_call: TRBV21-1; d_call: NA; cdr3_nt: TGTGCCAGCAAGGCTATAGGGATAAGCGAGCAGTATTTT; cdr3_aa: CASKAIGISEQYF
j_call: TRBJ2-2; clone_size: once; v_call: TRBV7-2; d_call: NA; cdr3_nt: TGTGCCAGCAGCTTGGGGCGTGGGGGCGACACCGGGGAGCTGTTTTTT; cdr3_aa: CASSLGRGGDTGELFF
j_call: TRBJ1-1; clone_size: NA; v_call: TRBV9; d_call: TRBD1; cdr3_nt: TGTGCCAGCAGCGTTAGAGGACAGGGCCACACTGAAGCTTTCTTT; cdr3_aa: CASSVRGQGHTEAFF
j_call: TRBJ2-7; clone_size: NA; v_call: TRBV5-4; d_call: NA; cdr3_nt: TGTGCCAGCAGCTTGTCCGGGACAAGTGTGCGCGAGCAGTACTTC; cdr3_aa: CASSLSGTSVREQYF
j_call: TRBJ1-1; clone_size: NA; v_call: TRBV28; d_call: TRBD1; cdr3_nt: TGTGCCAGTTACAGGGGGAACACTGAAGCTTTCTTT; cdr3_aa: CASYRGNTEAFF
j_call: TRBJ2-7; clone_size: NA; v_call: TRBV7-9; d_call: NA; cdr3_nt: TGTGCCAGCAGCTTAGGCTCCTACGAGCAGTACTTC; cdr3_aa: CASSLGSYEQYF
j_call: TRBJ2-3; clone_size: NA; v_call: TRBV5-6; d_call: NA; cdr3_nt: TGTGCCAGCAGCCCCGGGGGCACAGATACGCAGTATTTT; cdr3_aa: CASSPGGTDTQYF
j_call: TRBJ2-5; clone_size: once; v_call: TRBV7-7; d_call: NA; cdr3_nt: TGTGCCAGCAGCCCCTCCTCTGGGCAGCAAGAGACCCAGTACTTC; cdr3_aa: CASSPSSGQQETQYF
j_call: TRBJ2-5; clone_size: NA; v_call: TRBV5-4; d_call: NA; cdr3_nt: TGTGCCAGCAGCTCGCGGCACTTGTACACAAAAGAGACCCAGTACTTC; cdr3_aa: CASSSRHLYTKETQYF
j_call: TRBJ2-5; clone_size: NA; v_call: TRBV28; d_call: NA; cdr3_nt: TGTGCCAGCAGCCCCGGGGGACAAGAGACCCAGTACTTC; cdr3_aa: CASSPGGQETQYF
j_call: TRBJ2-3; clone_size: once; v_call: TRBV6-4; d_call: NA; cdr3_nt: TGTGCCAGCAGTGACCTACCAGGGTGGAGAGATACGCAGTATTTT; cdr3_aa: CASSDLPGWRDTQYF
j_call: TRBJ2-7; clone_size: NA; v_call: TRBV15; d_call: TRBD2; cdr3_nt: TGTGCCACCAGCAGAAGTAGCGGGAGTAAGTACGAGCAGTACTTC; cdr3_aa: CATSRSSGSKYEQYF
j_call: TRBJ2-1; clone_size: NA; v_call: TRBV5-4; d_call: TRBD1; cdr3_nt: TGTGCCAGCAGCCGGACAGGGGGCCTATCCTACAATGAGCAGTTCTTC; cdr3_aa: CASSRTGGLSYNEQFF
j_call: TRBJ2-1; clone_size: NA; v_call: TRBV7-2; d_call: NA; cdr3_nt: TGTGCCAGCAGCTGGCAGGGTAGTGAGCAGTTCTTC; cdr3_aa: CASSWQGSEQFF
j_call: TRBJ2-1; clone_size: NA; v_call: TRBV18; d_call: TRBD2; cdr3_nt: TGTGCCAGCTCACCACTCACTAGCGGGGTGTACAATGAGCAGTTCTTC; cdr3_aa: CASSPLTSGVYNEQFF
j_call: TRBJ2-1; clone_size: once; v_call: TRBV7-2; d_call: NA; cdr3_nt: TGTGCCAGCGGGGGGCGAGGGACCTACAATGAGCAGTTCTTC; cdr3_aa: CASGGRGTYNEQFF
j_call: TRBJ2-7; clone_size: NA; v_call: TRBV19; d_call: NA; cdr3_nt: TGTGCCAGTAGTAAGGCCGGGACGGGCCACAAGACCTACGAGCAGTACTTC; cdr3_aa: CASSKAGTGHKTYEQYF
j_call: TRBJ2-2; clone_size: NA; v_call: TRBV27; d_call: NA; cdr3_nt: TGTGCCAGCAGTTTTGGCCCGAACACCGGGGAGCTGTTTTTT; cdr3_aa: CASSFGPNTGELFF
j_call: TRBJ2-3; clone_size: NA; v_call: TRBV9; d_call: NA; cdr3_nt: TGTGCCAGCAGCACGAAGACGGGACGGAACACAGATACGCAGTATTTT; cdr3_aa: CASSTKTGRNTDTQYF
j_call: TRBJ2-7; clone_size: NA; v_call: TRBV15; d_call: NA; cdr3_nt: TGTGCCACCAGCAGGCCTCAGGACAGCCGCTCCTACGAGCAGTACTTC; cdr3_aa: CATSRPQDSRSYEQYF
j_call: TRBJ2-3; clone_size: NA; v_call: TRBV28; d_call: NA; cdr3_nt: TGTGCCAGCAGGCTCGGACCGAGAAAGAGCACAGATACGCAGTATTTT; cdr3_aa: CASRLGPRKSTDTQYF
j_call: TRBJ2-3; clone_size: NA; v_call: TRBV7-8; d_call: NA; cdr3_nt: TGTGCCAGCAGCTTAAGAGATACGCAGTATTTT; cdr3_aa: CASSLRDTQYF
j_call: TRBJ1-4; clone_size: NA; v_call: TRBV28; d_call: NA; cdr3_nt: TGTGCCAGCAGTTCCCCCGCCAGGGGTAATGAAAAACTGTTTTTT; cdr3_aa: CASSSPARGNEKLFF
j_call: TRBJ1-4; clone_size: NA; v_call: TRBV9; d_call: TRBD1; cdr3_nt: TGTGCCAGCAGCGCCACCACAGGGGGGACCGGTGAAAAACTGTTTTTT; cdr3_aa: CASSATTGGTGEKLFF
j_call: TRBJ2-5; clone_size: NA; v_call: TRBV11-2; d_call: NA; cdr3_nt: TGTGCCAGCAGCTTATTAGGGCCCCTCTCGGAGACCCAGTACTTC; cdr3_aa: CASSLLGPLSETQYF
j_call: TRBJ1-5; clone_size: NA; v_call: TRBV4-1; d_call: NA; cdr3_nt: TGCGCCAGCAGCCAACACCTCGTTTCCAGCAATCAGCCCCAGCATTTT; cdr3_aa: CASSQHLVSSNQPQHF
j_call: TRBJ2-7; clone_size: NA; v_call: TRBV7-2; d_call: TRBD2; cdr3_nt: TGTGCCAGCAGCTTTGGCGGGAGGGCCCACGAGCAGTACTTC; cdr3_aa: CASSFGGRAHEQYF
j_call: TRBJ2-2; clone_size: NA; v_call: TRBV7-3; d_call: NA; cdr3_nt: TGTGCCAGCAGCTTAACGCGGACCGGGGAGCTGTTTTTT; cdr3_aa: CASSLTRTGELFF
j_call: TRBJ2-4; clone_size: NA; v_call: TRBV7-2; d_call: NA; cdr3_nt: TGTGCCAGCAGCTTAGGTTGGATGACGGACATTCAGTACTTC; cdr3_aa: CASSLGWMTDIQYF
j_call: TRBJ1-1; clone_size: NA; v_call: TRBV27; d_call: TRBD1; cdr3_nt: TGTGCCAGCAGTTTGTCAGGGGGTCGTGGTGAAGCTTTCTTT; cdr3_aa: CASSLSGGRGEAFF
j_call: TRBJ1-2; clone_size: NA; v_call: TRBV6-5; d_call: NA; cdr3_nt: TGTGCCAGCAGTGAGGGCGGGCGCGGCTACACCTTC; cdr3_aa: CASSEGGRGYTF
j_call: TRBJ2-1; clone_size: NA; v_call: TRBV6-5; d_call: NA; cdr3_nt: TGTGCCAGCAGTTATAAGCTTAGCTCCTACAATGAGCAGTTCTTC; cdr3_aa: CASSYKLSSYNEQFF
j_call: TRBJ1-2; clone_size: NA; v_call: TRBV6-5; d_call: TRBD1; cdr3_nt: TGTGCCAGCAGTACCGACAGGGCTGGCTACACCTTC; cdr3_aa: CASSTDRAGYTF
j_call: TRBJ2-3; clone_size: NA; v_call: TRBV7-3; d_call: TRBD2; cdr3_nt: TGTGCCAGCAGCCCAACCGGGACTAGCAGTCTCCGGTATTTT; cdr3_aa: CASSPTGTSSLRYF
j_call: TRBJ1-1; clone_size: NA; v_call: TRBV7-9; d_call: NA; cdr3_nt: TGTGCCAGCAGCTTACCTTACCGCAGGGCCCCGAACACTGAAGCTTTCTTT; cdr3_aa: CASSLPYRRAPNTEAFF
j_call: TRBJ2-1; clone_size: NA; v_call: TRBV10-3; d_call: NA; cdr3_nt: TGTGCCATCAGTGAGTCAGGGGGTGGTGAGCAGTTCTTC; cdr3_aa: CAISESGGGEQFF
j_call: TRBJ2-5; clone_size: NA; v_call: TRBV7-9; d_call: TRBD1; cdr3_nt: TGTGCCAGCAGCTTCGGGACAGGGGGCAGTGAGACCCAGTACTTC; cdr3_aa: CASSFGTGGSETQYF